A single sample is the source of the 16 T cell receptor beta chains below, sequenced in a study of T cell responses to AZD1222 COVID-19 vaccine (dated by TCRdb to the early 2020s). The time point label for this specimen denotes: baseline before first vaccination. Library preparation was by the immunoSEQ multiplex PCR assay. TCRdb provides this immuneACCESS table in a form limited to in-frame rearrangements. Some clones are lacking; in checked studies, under half of them reflect an unresolved V gene, and why the rest are absent is not known. The sample contains around 120,000 clones, approximately 88% of them found a single time. The top ten constitute 3% to 4% of the sample. The specimen comprised peripheral blood, sampled on day 0 of AZD1222 vaccination. These receptors were taken from an adult in good health.

The chain carries TRBV7-8 and TRBJ1-5, with D unclear. The germline gives CDR1 SGHVS, CDR2 FQNEAQ. The CDR3 runs 14 residues. Trimming removed 2 bases from V and 0 bases from J, with 5 bases in between. The CDR3 sequence is CASSLINSNQPQHF. The CDR3 nucleotides read TGTGCCAGCAGCTTAATAAATAGCAATCAGCCCCAGCATTTT.

CDR3 coding DNA: TGCGCCAGTACGGACATATTGAACACTGAAGCTTTCTTT. It encodes CASTDILNTEAFF. The V and J genes are TRBV5-1 and TRBJ1-1; D may be TRBD1 (5 bases). Trimming left V 8 bases short and J 0 bases short, with 11 bases between. The CDR3 totals 13 residues. Germline CDR1 is SGHRS and CDR2 is YFSETQ.

The chain links TRBV10-3 to TRBJ2-2; 12 bases line up with TRBD2. This CDR3 contains 18 residues. The germline gives CDR1 ENHRY, CDR2 SYGVKD. Trimming took 5 bases from V and 1 from J; bases not matched to a gene: 8. CDR3 amino acids: CAISRLAGDRLNTGELFF. Here the CDR3 DNA reads TGTGCCATCAGTAGACTAGCGGGGGATCGACTGAACACCGGGGAGCTGTTTTTT.

This clone has only a few counts. The chain couples TRBV29-1 to TRBJ2-5; D call uncertain. Looked up from germline, CDR1 is SQVTM and CDR2 is ANQGSEA. Trimming took off 6 bases at V and 4 bases at J, with 3 bases between the two ends. CDR3 size: 9 residues. This CDR3 reads CSVGETQYF. The CDR3 DNA reads TGCAGCGTAGGAGAGACCCAGTACTTC.

The table lists this clone with a count of one. The J gene is TRBJ1-4, the V gene TRBV10-2; tentative D call: TRBD1 (5 bases). Trimming removed 4 bases at V and 5 bases at J, with 8 bases between. Germline V lookup: CDR1 WSHSY, CDR2 SAAADI. The CDR3 is made up of 13 amino acids. CDR3 residues: CASSAPGNEKLFF. The CDR3 DNA follows: TGCGCCAGCAGTGCGCCAGGGAATGAAAAACTGTTTTTT.

CDR3 loop: CASGLMENTIYF. The CDR3 DNA reads as TGTGCTAGTGGTTTGATGGAAAACACCATATATTTT. The rearrangement uses TRBV12-5 and TRBJ1-3; D ambiguous. The V and J ends lost 2 bases and 6 bases respectively, with 5 bases between them. This CDR3 spans 12 amino acids. Germline CDR1 LGHNT, CDR2 FRNRAP.

The table lists this clone with a few counts. The V call is TRBV14, the J call TRBJ2-7, with 7 nucleotides matching TRBD2. This CDR3 comprises 16 residues. V lost 3 bases and J lost 4; bases outside the gene matches: 12. Germline V gives CDR1 SGHDN, CDR2 FVKESK. The CDR3 here is CASSHERGLWAYEQYF. DNA for the CDR3: TGTGCCAGCAGCCACGAGCGGGGCCTTTGGGCGTACGAGCAGTACTTC.

In this sample, this clone turned up once. This chain links TRBV13 with TRBJ1-1; the match to TRBD1 covers 7 bases. In germline, CDR1 is PRHDT, CDR2 FYEKMQ (reference sequence). The CDR3 length is 12 residues. The V segment lost 3 bases and the J segment 10 bases; nucleotides outside the gene matches: 5. CDR3 in amino acids: CASSFRDRGAFF. DNA of the CDR3: TGTGCCAGCAGCTTCCGGGACAGAGGAGCTTTCTTT.

The chain carries TRBV6-5 and TRBJ1-1; D unresolved. The CDR3 is 14 residues long. The V gene lost 4 bases and the J gene lost 5 bases, with 14 bases spanning the gap. CDR1 MNHEY and CDR2 SVGAGI come from the germline V gene. CDR3 DNA sequence: TGTGCCAGCAGTTCTTATGGGGTTGTTACTGAAGCTTTCTTT. Translating it yields CASSSYGVVTEAFF.

The V gene is TRBV4-2, the J gene TRBJ2-7; D uncertain. Germline CDR1 reads LGHNA; CDR2 reads YNFKEQ. CDR3 length: 12 residues. Trimming pared 1 base from V and 6 bases from J, leaving 7 bases between. The CDR3 DNA is TGTGCCAGCAGCCAAGTTAGTAGCGAGCAGTACTTC. It codes for CASSQVSSEQYF.

V usage is TRBV5-6 and J usage is TRBJ1-1; TRBD1 is a possible D gene (5 bases). Germline V CDR1 and CDR2: SGHDT, YYEEEE. The CDR3 is made up of 17 amino acids. Trimming cost V 0 bases and J 2 bases, with 17 bases left between them. The CDR3 region is CASSLVAGRRANTEAFF. The CDR3 nucleotides read TGTGCCAGCAGCTTGGTGGCAGGGAGAAGGGCTAACACTGAAGCTTTCTTT.

This clone was counted once. The chain recombines TRBV15 with TRBJ1-2, with D possibly TRBD1 on 5 matching bases. CDR1 is LNHNV, CDR2 YYDKDF, per germline (reference sequence). There are 13 residues in the CDR3. V was shortened by 4 bases and J by 5 bases, with 11 bases between the two germline ends. The CDR3 is CATSIGTVYGYTF. The CDR3 DNA reads as TGTGCCACCAGCATTGGGACCGTTTATGGCTACACCTTC.

The gene calls are TRBV12-1 and TRBJ2-2; the table gives TRBD2 as D, unverified against the DNA. TRBV12-1 is a documented pseudogene. The length of the CDR3 is 16 residues. The CDR3: CASSPTGAGQDGELFF. DNA of the CDR3: TGTGCCAGCAGCCCTACGGGAGCGGGGCAGGACGGGGAGCTGTTTTTT.

V gene TRBV7-2 combines with J gene TRBJ1-1; perhaps TRBD1 as D (5 bases). This CDR3 spans 15 amino acids. CDR1 SGHTA and CDR2 FQGNSA come from the germline V gene. V gave up 1 base and J gave up 10 bases, with 19 bases separating them. CDR3 DNA: TGTGCCAGCAGCTTAGGGCCCGGGGGGGGAATCCGAGCTTTCTTT. It translates to CASSLGPGGGIRAFF.

This sequence joins TRBV3-1 (or the pseudogene TRBV3-2) and TRBJ2-2; 11 bases match TRBD2. Germline V gives CDR1 LGHDT, CDR2 YNNKEL (reference sequence). The CDR3 spans 16 residues. Losses at the gene ends were 5 bases for V and 4 bases for J; bases not matched to a gene: 6. The CDR3 bases are TGTGCCAGCAGCATACTAGCGGGGGCTCGCACCGGGGAGCTGTTTTTT. The encoded protein is CASSILAGARTGELFF.

The chain uses TRBV18 and TRBJ2-1; no clear D gene. Looked up from germline, CDR1 is KGHSH and CDR2 is LQKENI. The V end lost 3 bases, the J end lost 5 bases, and 8 bases lay between the germline ends. This CDR3 is 13 amino acids long. The DNA of the CDR3 is TGTGCCAGCTCACCCCCGTCACACAATGAGCAGTTCTTC. Its translation: CASSPPSHNEQFF.